These 27 T cell receptor beta chains were sequenced from one sample in a study of regulatory T cells in long-lasting Graves disease. Building the TCR beta libraries relied on iRepertoire HTBI primers, and CDR3 regions underwent Arm-PCR. MiXCR, run by TCRdb on the multiplex PCR reads, gives a single entry per CDR3 protein. The table lists more than 400,000 distinct CDR3 sequences, around 15% of them singletons. Time point here: newly diagnosed GD, antithyroid drugs for less than 3 months. The TCR library was made from RNA that had been extracted from PBMCs in TRIzol. This sample was also put to use in a study of T cells in Graves' hyperthyroidism and ophthalmopathy.

The material was peripheral blood mononuclear cells (PBMCs), obtained at new diagnosis, from a patient treated with antithyroid drugs. Receptor source: a man aged 35-49 years with Graves disease.

Details on this clonotype: A far bigger clonotype differs at one base, so this is likely a read error. DNA of the CDR3: TGCGCCAGCAGCCAAACTAGCGGGACCTACAATGAGCAGTACTTC. Protein product: CASSQTSGTYNEQYF. The chain uses TRBV4-1 and TRBJ2-7; the match to TRBD2 covers 10 bases. This CDR3 region has 15 residues. With V trimmed by 2 bases and J by 7 bases, 8 bases remained unmatched. Germline CDR1 is MGHRA and CDR2 is YSYEKL.

Points on this clonotype: A much larger clone sits a single nucleotide away, making a read error possible. This chain joins TRBV6-2 or TRBV6-3 and TRBJ2-3; TRBD1 might be the D (7 bases). The CDR3 is made up of 14 amino acids. The germline V gene has CDR1 MNHEY and CDR2 SVGEGT. CDR3 nucleotide sequence: TGTGCCAGTAAGGAGGGGGCCTACACAGATGCGCAGTATTTT. Translating gives CASKEGAYTDAQYF.

The table lists this clonotype with a few counts. The chain combines TRBV6-1 with TRBJ2-7, with D perhaps being TRBD1 or TRBD2 (5 bases each). V was shortened by 7 bases and J by 5 bases, with 18 bases between the two germline ends. This CDR3 has 14 amino acids. From germline, CDR1 is MNHNS and CDR2 SASEGT. This CDR3 reads CASTFSRELDEQYF. The CDR3 nucleotides read TGTGCCAGCACCTTCTCCAGGGAGCTGGACGAGCAGTACTTC.

There are a few counts of this clonotype. V gene TRBV5-1 combines with J gene TRBJ2-3, with TRBD1 matching over 12 bases. The germline V gene has CDR1 SGHRS and CDR2 YFSETQ. The CDR3 covers 20 residues. Unmatched junction bases numbered 17, after V lost 3 bases and J lost 3 bases. CDR3 coding DNA: TGCGCCAGCAGCTCGCCTACCGGGACAGGGGGCATGAGGGGTACAGATACGCAGTATTTT. It encodes CASSSPTGTGGMRGTDTQYF.

This clonotype was recorded many times. The J gene is TRBJ2-1, the V gene TRBV12-3 or TRBV12-4; D might be TRBD1 or TRBD2, each matching 6 bases. V lost 1 base and J 10 bases, leaving 20 bases between the germline ends. The CDR3 is made up of 16 amino acids. CDR3 sequence: CASSLGQGPTSGEQFF. CDR3 in DNA: TGTGCCAGCAGTTTAGGGCAGGGGCCCACAAGCGGGGAGCAGTTCTTC.

With respect to this clonotype: A much bigger clone sits one base away, suggesting this may be a read error. CDR3 amino acids: CASSPERGRPLGQYF. CDR3 coding DNA: TGTGCCAGCAGCCCCGAGCGGGGTCGGCCCCTGGGGCAGTACTTC. This chain connects TRBV7-2 to TRBJ2-7, with 7 bases identical to TRBD2. This CDR3 comprises 15 residues. Trimming at V came to 5 bases and at J to 9 bases, leaving 16 bases not matched to a gene. Germline-derived CDR1 and CDR2 are SGHTA and FQGNSA.

The rearrangement links TRBV12-3 or TRBV12-4 to TRBJ2-5; D is unclear. The CDR3 totals 15 residues. V dropped 5 bases and J dropped 2 bases, with 15 bases sitting between them. CDR3 coding DNA: TGTGCCAGCAGTCCCGGCTGGCAGGAACAAGAGACCCAGTACTTC. Its translation is CASSPGWQEQETQYF.

This clonotype was found a few times. The V and J genes are TRBV20-1 and TRBJ1-2; D perhaps matches TRBD1 (5 bases). Deletions cut 6 bases from V and 4 bases from J, with 21 bases between. The CDR3 has 15 amino acids. Germline CDR1 and CDR2: DFQATT and SNEGSKA (reference sequence). CDR3 sequence (DNA): TGCAGTGCCCCTTCGGGCACGCACCAGGGCTATGGCTACACCTTC. Protein sequence: CSAPSGTHQGYGYTF.

The gene calls are TRBV9 and TRBJ1-1, with 7 bases that match TRBD1. The V gene end was trimmed by 1 base and the J gene end by 0 bases; junction bases not matched to a gene: 3. Looked up from germline, CDR1 is SGDLS and CDR2 is YYNGEE. The CDR3 extends over 15 amino acids. The CDR3 DNA sequence: TGTGCCAGCAGCGTACTCGGGACAGTGAACACTGAAGCTTTCTTT. Translation: CASSVLGTVNTEAFF.

The sample holds many counts of this clonotype. The chain employs TRBV5-1 and TRBJ2-5; maybe TRBD1 (6 bases). The CDR3 has 15 residues. V shed 2 bases and J shed 2 bases, with 13 bases lying between them. CDR1 is SGHRS, CDR2 YFSETQ, per germline. The CDR3 reads CASSFRGIGQETQYF. DNA of the CDR3: TGCGCCAGCAGCTTTAGGGGGATTGGTCAAGAGACCCAGTACTTC.

Only a few counts were recorded for this clonotype. This chain connects TRBV15 to TRBJ2-7; D is perhaps TRBD2 (5 bases). The V end lost 1 base, the J end lost 4 bases, and 20 bases lay between the germline ends. This CDR3 spans 17 amino acids. The germline gives CDR1 LNHNV, CDR2 YYDKDF (reference sequence). CDR3 sequence (DNA): TGTGCCACCAGCAGAGTTGTCGGCGTAGCCCGAGGGTACGAGCAGTACTTC. This encodes CATSRVVGVARGYEQYF.

This clonotype showed up just a few times. V usage is TRBV20-1 and J usage is TRBJ2-3; possible D gene TRBD2, 5 bases. Germline CDR1 reads DFQATT; CDR2 reads SNEGSKA (reference sequence). The CDR3 runs 12 residues. Trimming took off 5 bases at V and 8 bases at J, with 14 bases between the two ends. CDR3 sequence (DNA): TGCAGTGCTTTCCGCAGAGGGCTTACGCAGTATTTT. As protein: CSAFRRGLTQYF.

The chain uses TRBV7-9 and TRBJ2-7; TRBD2 might be the D (7 bases). CDR1 is SEHNR and CDR2 is FQNEAQ in the germline V gene (reference sequence). This CDR3 is 12 amino acids long. Trimming cost V 5 bases and J 10 bases, with 15 bases left between them. As DNA, the CDR3 is TGTGCCAGCAGCGCGGGGGCAGGGGAACAGTACTTC. Its translation is CASSAGAGEQYF.

This clonotype has just a few counts. V gene TRBV24-1 combines with J gene TRBJ2-7, with D possibly matching TRBD2 (6 bases). CDR1 and CDR2 from the germline V gene are KGHDR and SFDVKD. V lost 3 bases and J lost 4, with 12 bases in between. There are 14 residues in the CDR3. The CDR3 DNA is TGTGCCACCAGTGATGGTACTAGCAGGTACGAGCAGTACTTC. Translating gives CATSDGTSRYEQYF.

The rearrangement joins TRBV12-3 or TRBV12-4 to TRBJ1-5; D not certain. The CDR3 is 13 residues long. Trimming pared 7 bases from V and 0 bases from J, leaving 7 bases between. This chain's CDR3 is CASKKNSNQPQHF. DNA of the CDR3: TGTGCCAGCAAAAAAAATAGCAATCAGCCCCAGCATTTT.

This clonotype has ten or more counts. The chain is built from TRBV20-1 and TRBJ2-3; 7 bases are shared with TRBD2. CDR3 size: 16 residues. With V trimmed by 2 bases and J by 1 base, 9 bases remained unmatched. Germline lookup yields CDR1 DFQATT and CDR2 SNEGSKA (reference sequence). CDR3 amino acids: CSARLAASGRTDTQYF. The CDR3 DNA follows: TGCAGTGCTAGACTTGCGGCTAGCGGACGCACAGATACGCAGTATTTT.

The chain carries TRBV27 and TRBJ2-2; tentative D call: TRBD1 (6 bases). V lost 9 bases and J lost 6, with 17 bases in between. This CDR3 is built from 14 residues. Germline CDR1 and CDR2: MNHEY and SMNVEV (reference sequence). CDR3 amino acids: CASRRGSRAGELFF. The CDR3 DNA is TGTGCCAGTCGAAGGGGGTCCCGGGCCGGGGAGCTGTTTTTT.

At least ten counts were recorded for this clonotype. The chain recombines TRBV6-5 with TRBJ2-7; TRBD1 aligns across 10 bases. CDR1 MNHEY and CDR2 SVGAGI come from the germline V gene. J gave up 2 bases and V 0 bases, and 1 base lay outside the gene matches. CDR3 length: 15 residues. The CDR3 nucleotides are TGTGCCAGCAGTTACTCAGGACAGGGGGCCTACGAGCAGTACTTC. Amino acid sequence: CASSYSGQGAYEQYF.

The chain has TRBV2 and TRBJ2-3, with 9 nucleotides matching TRBD2. Germline CDR1 is SNHLY and CDR2 is FYNNEI. The trim removed 7 bases at V and 2 bases at J, leaving 10 bases unmatched. The CDR3 length is 16 residues. The CDR3 sequence is CASIRELAGPTDTQYF. CDR3 sequence (DNA): TGTGCCAGCATAAGGGAACTAGCGGGCCCCACAGATACGCAGTATTTT.

There are many counts of this clonotype. The chain joins TRBV11-3 to TRBJ2-3; 7 bases match TRBD2. Losses at the gene ends were 3 bases for V and 6 bases for J; bases not matched to a gene: 3. CDR1 SGHNT and CDR2 YENEEA come from the germline V gene. The CDR3 loop spans 13 amino acids. CDR3 protein: CASSFRGEDTQYF. The CDR3 DNA sequence: TGTGCCAGCAGCTTTCGGGGGGAGGATACGCAGTATTTT.

This clonotype appeared many times. V usage is TRBV12-3 or TRBV12-4 and J usage is TRBJ1-5; unclear D gene. CDR3 length equals 13 residues. V gave up 3 bases and J gave up 5 bases, with 8 bases separating them. In DNA, the CDR3 is TGTGCCAGCAGTTTCGAGACGGATCAGCCCCAGCATTTT. Translation: CASSFETDQPQHF.

This rearrangement joins TRBV15 to TRBJ1-4, with D possibly TRBD1 on 5 matching bases. V gave up 4 bases and J gave up 4 bases, with 13 bases separating them. The CDR3 is 15 amino acids. Germline CDR1 reads LNHNV; CDR2 reads YYDKDF (reference sequence). Written as DNA, the CDR3 is TGTGCCACCAGCATGGCGGGGGTCAATAATGAAAAACTGTTTTTT. It specifies CATSMAGVNNEKLFF.

This clonotype was observed at least ten times. The DNA of the CDR3 is TGTGCCAGCACAAAAAAGGCGAACACTGAAGCTTTCTTT. Its protein is CASTKKANTEAFF. The rearrangement uses TRBV3-1 and TRBJ1-1; no reliable D call. With 7 bases removed from V and 1 base from J, the gap between germline ends came to 10 bases. This CDR3 is 13 amino acids long. Germline V gene lookup returns CDR1 LGHDT and CDR2 YNNKEL (reference sequence).

Ten or more counts support this clonotype. The CDR3 region has the DNA TGTGCCAGCAGCCACTTTGGGCGGGGAAGCTCCTACGAGCAGTACTTC. Its protein is CASSHFGRGSSYEQYF. This rearrangement joins TRBV3-1 to TRBJ2-7, with D possibly TRBD2 on 6 matching bases. V shed 3 bases and J shed 0 bases, with 15 bases lying between them. The CDR3 has 16 residues. The germline V gene has CDR1 LGHDT and CDR2 YNNKEL (reference sequence).

The V and J genes are TRBV20-1 and TRBJ2-2; 10 bases match TRBD2. The CDR3 totals 15 residues. The trim removed 6 bases at V and 1 base at J, leaving 5 bases unmatched. CDR1 is DFQATT, CDR2 SNEGSKA, per germline (reference sequence). Here the CDR3 DNA reads TGCAGTGCCTACGCTAGCGGGAGGAACACCGGGGAGCTGTTTTTT. This translates into CSAYASGRNTGELFF.

This chain links TRBV4-1 with TRBJ2-2, with TRBD2 identical over 12 bases. Germline V CDR1 and CDR2: MGHRA, YSYEKL. There are 16 residues in the CDR3. Losses at the gene ends were 2 bases for V and 8 bases for J; bases not matched to a gene: 6. The CDR3: CASSQLAGGKEGELFF. Here the CDR3 DNA reads TGCGCCAGCAGCCAACTAGCGGGAGGGAAGGAAGGGGAGCTGTTTTTT.

This clonotype was counted only a few times. The chain links TRBV6-1 to TRBJ1-1, with a weak D call TRBD1 (6 bases). Trimming took 6 bases from V and 1 from J, leaving 9 bases between them. CDR1 MNHNS and CDR2 SASEGT come from the germline V gene. The CDR3 is made up of 13 amino acids. The CDR3 region is CASRQQGNTEAFF. Written as DNA, the CDR3 is TGTGCCAGCAGACAACAGGGGAACACTGAAGCTTTCTTT.